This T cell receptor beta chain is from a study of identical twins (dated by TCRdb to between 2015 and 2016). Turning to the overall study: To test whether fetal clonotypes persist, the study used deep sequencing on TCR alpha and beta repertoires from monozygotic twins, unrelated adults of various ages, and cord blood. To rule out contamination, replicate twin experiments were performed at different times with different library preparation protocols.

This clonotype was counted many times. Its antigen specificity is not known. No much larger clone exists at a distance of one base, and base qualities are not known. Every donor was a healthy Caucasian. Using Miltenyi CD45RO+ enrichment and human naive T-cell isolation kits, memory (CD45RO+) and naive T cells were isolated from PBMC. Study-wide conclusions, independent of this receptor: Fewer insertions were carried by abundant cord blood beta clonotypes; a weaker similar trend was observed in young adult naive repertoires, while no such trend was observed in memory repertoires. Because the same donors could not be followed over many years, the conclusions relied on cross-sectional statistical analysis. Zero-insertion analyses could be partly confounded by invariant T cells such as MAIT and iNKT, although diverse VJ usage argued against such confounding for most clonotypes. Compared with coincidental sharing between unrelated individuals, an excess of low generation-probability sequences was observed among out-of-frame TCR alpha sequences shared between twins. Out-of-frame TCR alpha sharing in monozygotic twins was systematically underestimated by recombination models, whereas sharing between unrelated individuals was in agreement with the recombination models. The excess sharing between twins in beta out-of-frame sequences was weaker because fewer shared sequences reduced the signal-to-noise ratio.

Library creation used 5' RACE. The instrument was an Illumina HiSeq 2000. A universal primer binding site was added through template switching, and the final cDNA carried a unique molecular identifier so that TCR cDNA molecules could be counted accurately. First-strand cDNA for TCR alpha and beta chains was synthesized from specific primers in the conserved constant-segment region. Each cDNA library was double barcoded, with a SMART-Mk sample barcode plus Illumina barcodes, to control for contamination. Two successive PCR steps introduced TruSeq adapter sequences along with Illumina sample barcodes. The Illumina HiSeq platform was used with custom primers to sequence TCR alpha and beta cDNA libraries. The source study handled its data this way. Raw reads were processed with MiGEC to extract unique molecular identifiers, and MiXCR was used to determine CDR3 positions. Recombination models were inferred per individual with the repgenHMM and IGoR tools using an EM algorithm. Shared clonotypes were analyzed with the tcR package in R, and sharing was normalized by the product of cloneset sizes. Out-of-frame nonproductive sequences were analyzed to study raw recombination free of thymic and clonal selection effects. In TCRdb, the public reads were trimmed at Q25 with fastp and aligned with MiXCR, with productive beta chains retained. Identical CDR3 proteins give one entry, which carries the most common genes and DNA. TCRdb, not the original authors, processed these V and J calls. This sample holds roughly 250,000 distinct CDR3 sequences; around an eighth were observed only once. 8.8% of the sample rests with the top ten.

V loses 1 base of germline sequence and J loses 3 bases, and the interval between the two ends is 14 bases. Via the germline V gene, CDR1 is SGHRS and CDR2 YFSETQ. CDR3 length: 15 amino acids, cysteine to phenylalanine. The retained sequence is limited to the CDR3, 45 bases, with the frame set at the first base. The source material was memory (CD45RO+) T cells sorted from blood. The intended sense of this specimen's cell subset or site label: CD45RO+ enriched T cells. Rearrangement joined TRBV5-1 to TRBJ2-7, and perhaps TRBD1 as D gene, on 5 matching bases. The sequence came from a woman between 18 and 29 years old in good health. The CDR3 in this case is CASSLTGEKNYEQYF. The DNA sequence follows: TGCGCCAGCAGCTTGACAGGTGAAAAGAACTACGAGCAGTACTTC. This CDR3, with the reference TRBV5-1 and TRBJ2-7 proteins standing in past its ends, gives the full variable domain KAGVTQTPRYLIKTRGQQVTLSCSPISGHRSVSWYQQTPGQGLQFLFEYFSETQRNKGNFPGRFSGRQFSNSRSEMNVSTLELGDSALYLCASSLTGEKNYEQYFGPGTRLTVT.